Sequencing of this TCR beta chain was carried out in a study of blood T cell repertoires in COVID-19. Across the study: Italy, Spain and the United States were the sources of the convalescent and acute COVID-19 samples. The cDNA or gDNA used as material had been derived from T cells, B-cell-depleted T cells, or PBMCs.

Source study methods: The assay estimated nucleated cells by amplifying reference gene primers. Data came from immunoSEQ multiplex PCR; TCRdb stores just in-frame clones and leaves some out. The D gene and trimming were derived from the DNA, and the V and J assignments and clone size from that table. The sample holds 50,000 to 85,000 clones, roughly 80% seen once. Sequenced input: peripheral blood. The sequence was collected from a man between 60 and 75 years old with acute or convalescent COVID-19.

CDR3 nucleotides: TGTGCCAGTATCAAGGGGCAGGGGGATAGTAGGGCAGAAGCTTTCTTT. It is translated as CASIKGQGDSRAEAFF. The rearrangement joins TRBV19 to TRBJ1-1; 7 positions agree with TRBD1. Looked up from germline, CDR1 is LNHDA and CDR2 is SQIVND (reference sequence). The CDR3 extends over 16 amino acids. The V and J ends lost 7 bases and 8 bases, in that order; junction bases with no gene match: 19.